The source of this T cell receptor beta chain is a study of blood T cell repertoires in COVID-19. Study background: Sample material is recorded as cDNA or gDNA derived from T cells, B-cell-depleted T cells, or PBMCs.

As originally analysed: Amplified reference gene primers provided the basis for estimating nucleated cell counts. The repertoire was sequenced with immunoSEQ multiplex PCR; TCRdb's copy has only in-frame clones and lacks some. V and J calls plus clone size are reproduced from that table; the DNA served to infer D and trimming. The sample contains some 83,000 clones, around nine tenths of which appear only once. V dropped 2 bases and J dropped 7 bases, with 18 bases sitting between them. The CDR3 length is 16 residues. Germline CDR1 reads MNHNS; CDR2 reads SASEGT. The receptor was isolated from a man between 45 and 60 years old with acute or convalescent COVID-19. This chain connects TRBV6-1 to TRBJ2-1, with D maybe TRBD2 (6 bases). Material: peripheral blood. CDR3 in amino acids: CASSEWGTGVRNEQFF. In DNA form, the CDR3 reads TGTGCCAGCAGTGAATGGGGGACGGGGGTTCGAAATGAGCAGTTCTTC.